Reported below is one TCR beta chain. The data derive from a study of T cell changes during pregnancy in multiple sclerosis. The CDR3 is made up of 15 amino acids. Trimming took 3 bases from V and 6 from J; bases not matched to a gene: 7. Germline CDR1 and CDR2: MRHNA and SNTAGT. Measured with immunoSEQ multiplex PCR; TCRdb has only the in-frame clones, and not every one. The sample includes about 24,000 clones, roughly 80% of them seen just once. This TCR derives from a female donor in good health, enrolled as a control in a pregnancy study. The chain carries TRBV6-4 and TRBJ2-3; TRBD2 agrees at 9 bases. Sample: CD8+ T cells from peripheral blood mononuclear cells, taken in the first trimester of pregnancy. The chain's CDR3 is CASSETSGGTDTQYF. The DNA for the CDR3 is TGTGCCAGCAGTGAGACTAGCGGCGGGACGGATACGCAGTATTTT.